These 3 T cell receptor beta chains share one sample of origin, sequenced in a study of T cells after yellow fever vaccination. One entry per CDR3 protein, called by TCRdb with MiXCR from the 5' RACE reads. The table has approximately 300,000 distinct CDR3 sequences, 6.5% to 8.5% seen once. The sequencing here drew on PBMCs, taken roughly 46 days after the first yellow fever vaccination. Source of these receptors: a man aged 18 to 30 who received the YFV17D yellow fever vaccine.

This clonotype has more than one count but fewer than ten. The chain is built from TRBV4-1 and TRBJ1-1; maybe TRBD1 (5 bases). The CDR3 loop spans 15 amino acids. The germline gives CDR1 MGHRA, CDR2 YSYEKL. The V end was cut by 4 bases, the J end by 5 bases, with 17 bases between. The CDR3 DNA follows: TGCGCCAGCAGCCGTCTCGGGGGTAGTAGGACTGAAGCTTTCTTT. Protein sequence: CASSRLGGSRTEAFF.

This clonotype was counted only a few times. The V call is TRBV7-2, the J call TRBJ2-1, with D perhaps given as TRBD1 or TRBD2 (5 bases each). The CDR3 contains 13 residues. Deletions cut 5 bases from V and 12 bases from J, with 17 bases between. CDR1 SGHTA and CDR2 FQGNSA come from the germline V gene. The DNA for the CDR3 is TGTGCCAGCAGCCTGGGGCCGGGGCGAGGGCAGTTCTTC. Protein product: CASSLGPGRGQFF.

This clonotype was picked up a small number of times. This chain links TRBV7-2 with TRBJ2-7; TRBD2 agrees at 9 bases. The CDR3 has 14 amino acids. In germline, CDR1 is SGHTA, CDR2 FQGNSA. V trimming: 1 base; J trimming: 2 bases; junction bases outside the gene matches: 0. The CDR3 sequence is CASSLGTSAYEQYF. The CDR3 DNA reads TGTGCCAGCAGCTTAGGGACTAGCGCCTACGAGCAGTACTTC.